This T cell receptor beta chain was profiled in a study of blood T cell repertoires in COVID-19. V trimming: 4 bases; J trimming: 6 bases; junction bases outside the gene matches: 11. This CDR3 has 15 amino acids. In germline, CDR1 is SGHRS, CDR2 YFSETQ. Data came from immunoSEQ multiplex PCR; TCRdb stores just in-frame clones and leaves some out. The sample has about 300,000 clones, around 88% seen once. The chain employs TRBV5-1 and TRBJ1-2, with 8 bases that match TRBD1. This receptor was taken from a woman in her fifties or sixties with acute or convalescent COVID-19. The sequenced sample was peripheral blood. The CDR3 loop is CASSPSLDRGDGYTF. The CDR3 coding sequence is TGCGCCAGCAGCCCCTCCCTCGACAGGGGCGATGGCTACACCTTC.